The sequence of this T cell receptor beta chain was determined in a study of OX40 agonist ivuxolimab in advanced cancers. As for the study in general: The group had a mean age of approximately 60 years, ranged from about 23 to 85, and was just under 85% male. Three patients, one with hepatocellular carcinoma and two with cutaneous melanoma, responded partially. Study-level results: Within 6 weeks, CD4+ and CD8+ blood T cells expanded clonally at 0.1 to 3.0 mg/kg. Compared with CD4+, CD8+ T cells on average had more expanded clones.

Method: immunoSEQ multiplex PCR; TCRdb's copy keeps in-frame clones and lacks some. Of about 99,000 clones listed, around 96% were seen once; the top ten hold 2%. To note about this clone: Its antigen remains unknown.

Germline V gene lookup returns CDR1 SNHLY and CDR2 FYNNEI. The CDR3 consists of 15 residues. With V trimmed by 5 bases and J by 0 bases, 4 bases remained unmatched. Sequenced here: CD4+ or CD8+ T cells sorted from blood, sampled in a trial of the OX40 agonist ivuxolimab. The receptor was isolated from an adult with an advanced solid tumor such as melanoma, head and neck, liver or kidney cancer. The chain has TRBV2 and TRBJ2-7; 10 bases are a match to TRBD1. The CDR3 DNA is TGTGCCAGCAGTAAGACAGGGGGCCTCTCCTACGAGCAGTACTTC. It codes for CASSKTGGLSYEQYF.